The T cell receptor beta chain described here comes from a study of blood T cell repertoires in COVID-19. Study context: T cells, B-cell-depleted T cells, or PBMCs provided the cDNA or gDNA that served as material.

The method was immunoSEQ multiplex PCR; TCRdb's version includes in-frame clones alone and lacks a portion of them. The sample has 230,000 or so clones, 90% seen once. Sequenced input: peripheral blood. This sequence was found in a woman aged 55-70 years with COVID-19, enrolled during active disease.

CDR3 nucleotide sequence: TGTGCCAGTAACAGCCTAAATTCACCCCTCCACTTT. Translated: CASNSLNSPLHF. J is TRBJ1-6 and V is TRBV19; D is unresolved. V lost 7 bases, J lost 7 bases, and 8 bases lay in between. The length of the CDR3 is 12 residues. Germline V gene sequence: CDR1 LNHDA, CDR2 SQIVND (reference sequence).